This T cell receptor beta chain was sequenced for a study of radiation and T cells in renal cell carcinoma. Study observations and caveats: No pretreatment tumor biopsies were available for baseline clonotypes.

A word on this clone: Its antigen is as yet unknown.

Time point defined: blood 4 weeks post-SBRT, at nephrectomy. Treatment meaning: 15 Gy SBRT to primary tumor, nephrectomy 4 weeks later. Nephrectomy followed 15 Gy stereotactic body radiation by 4 weeks. Serial blood draws occurred at baseline and 2 and 4 weeks post-SBRT. This renal cell carcinoma was of the clear cell type. TCRdb keeps only in-frame clones here, not all; method: immunoSEQ multiplex PCR. The table lists 130,000 to 150,000 clones, 86% of them singletons. This TCR derives from a woman aged 45-60 years with renal cell carcinoma. This material consisted of blood, taken from a patient whose treatment included radiotherapy and nephrectomy.

The CDR3 region is CASSHRTGGGGPNEKLFF. The CDR3 DNA reads as TGTGCCAGCAGCCACCGGACAGGGGGCGGCGGACCTAATGAAAAACTGTTTTTT. This chain uses TRBV14 with TRBJ1-4; 11 positions match TRBD1. The CDR3 is 18 residues long. The V gene end was trimmed by 3 bases and the J gene end by 3 bases; junction bases not matched to a gene: 9. Germline V gene lookup returns CDR1 SGHDN and CDR2 FVKESK.